This passage covers 9 T cell receptor beta chains from one sample sequenced in a study of blood T cell repertoires in COVID-19. Profiling relied on immunoSEQ multiplex PCR, and the TCRdb table lists in-frame clones only, not all of them. The sample lists about 260,000 clones, 85% to 90% occurring once. Source material: peripheral blood. These receptors originate from a woman in her forties with acute or convalescent COVID-19.

The chain has TRBV2 and TRBJ1-5; 7 positions match TRBD1. V dropped 6 bases and J dropped 3; count of bases not matched to a gene: 5. The V gene's germline CDR1 is SNHLY and CDR2 FYNNEI. The CDR3 loop spans 14 amino acids. DNA for the CDR3: TGTGCCAGCAGAAGACAGGGTAACAATCAGCCCCAGCATTTT. Translating gives CASRRQGNNQPQHF. The full variable domain, completed using reference TRBV2 and TRBJ1-5, is EPEVTQTPSHQVTQMGQEVILRCVPISNHLYFYWYRQILGQKVEFLVSFYNNEISEKSEIFDDQFSVERPDGSNFTLKIRSTKLEDSAMYFCASRRQGNNQPQHFGDGTRLSIL.

This clone came up once. V usage is TRBV24-1 and J usage is TRBJ1-5, with TRBD1 matching over 9 bases. The CDR3 loop spans 14 amino acids. Germline V gives CDR1 KGHDR, CDR2 SFDVKD. Trimming at V came to 4 bases and at J to 6 bases, leaving 3 bases not matched to a gene. CDR3 coding DNA: TGTGCCACCAGTGAGGGACAGGGCGGTCAGCCCCAGCATTTT. Translating it yields CATSEGQGGQPQHF.

The V gene is TRBV18, the J gene TRBJ2-5; 10 bases match TRBD1. CDR1 KGHSH and CDR2 LQKENI come from the germline V gene. After removal of 6 bases from V and 3 bases from J, the junction contained 4 bases not matched to a gene. The CDR3 sequence is 14 residues long. Here the CDR3 DNA reads TGTGCCAGCTCTCTGACAGGGGGCGAAGAGACCCAGTACTTC. It encodes CASSLTGGEETQYF.

The rearrangement joins TRBV6-2 or TRBV6-3 to TRBJ2-1, with 14 bases that match TRBD2. CDR1 MNHEY and CDR2 SVGEGT come from the germline V gene. The CDR3 has 18 amino acids. Germline trimming cut 5 bases from V and 3 bases from J; bases unmatched to any gene: 9. The CDR3 reads CASSQRWTSGGIYNEQFF. As DNA, the CDR3 is TGTGCCAGCAGTCAACGGTGGACTAGCGGGGGGATCTACAATGAGCAGTTCTTC.

V usage is TRBV18 and J usage is TRBJ2-3; a possible D gene is TRBD1 (6 bases). CDR1 is KGHSH and CDR2 is LQKENI in the germline V gene. The CDR3 covers 15 residues. The V end lost 2 bases, the J end lost 1 base, and 10 bases lay between the germline ends. For the CDR3, the DNA is TGTGCCAGCTCACCATCGGCAGGGGGCACAGATACGCAGTATTTT. It yields the protein CASSPSAGGTDTQYF.

As regards this clone: The junction departs from germline at one end; a sequencing error may be responsible. V and J are TRBV29-1 and TRBJ1-3; TRBD1 aligns across 7 bases. The CDR3 sequence is 15 residues long. The germline CDR1 and CDR2 sequences are SQVTM and ANQGSEA. The CDR3 region has the DNA TGCAGCGTCGAAGGCCCAGGGGGTGTTGGAAACACCATATATTTT. Its translation is CSVEGPGGVGNTIYF.

The chain uses TRBV7-2 and TRBJ1-2, with TRBD1 matching 8 bases. This CDR3 comprises 16 residues. Trimming removed 7 bases from V and 1 base from J; junction bases left unmatched: 11. The germline V gene has CDR1 SGHTA and CDR2 FQGNSA. The CDR3 loop reads CASTPQGALFNYGYTF. For the CDR3, the DNA is TGTGCCAGCACCCCGCAGGGGGCCTTATTTAACTATGGCTACACCTTC. Supplemented by reference TRBV7-2 and TRBJ1-2, the full variable domain reads GAGVSQSPSNKVTEKGKDVELRCDPISGHTALYWYRQSLGQGLEFLIYFQGNSAPDKSGLPSDRFSAERTGGSVSTLTIQRTQQEDSAVYLCASTPQGALFNYGYTFGSGTRLTVV.

This chain connects TRBV5-5 to TRBJ2-7; 12 bases fit TRBD2. J was trimmed by 3 bases and V by 0 bases; bases with no gene match: 4. Germline values: CDR1 SGHKS, CDR2 YYEKEE (reference sequence). There are 16 residues in the CDR3. CDR3 DNA: TGTGCCAGCAGCTTGGGGCTAGCGGGGGGGCTCTACGAGCAGTACGTC. Translated: CASSLGLAGGLYEQYV.

The chain joins TRBV10-1 to TRBJ2-3; 8 nucleotides agree with TRBD2. With V trimmed by 0 bases and J by 0 bases, 14 bases remained unmatched. The V gene's germline CDR1 is WNHNN and CDR2 SYGVQD (reference sequence). CDR3 size: 20 residues. The DNA for the CDR3 is TGCGCCAGCAGTGAGTCGGTTCTAGCGGGCGCGTCTTCTAGCACAGATACGCAGTATTTT. Its protein is CASSESVLAGASSSTDTQYF.